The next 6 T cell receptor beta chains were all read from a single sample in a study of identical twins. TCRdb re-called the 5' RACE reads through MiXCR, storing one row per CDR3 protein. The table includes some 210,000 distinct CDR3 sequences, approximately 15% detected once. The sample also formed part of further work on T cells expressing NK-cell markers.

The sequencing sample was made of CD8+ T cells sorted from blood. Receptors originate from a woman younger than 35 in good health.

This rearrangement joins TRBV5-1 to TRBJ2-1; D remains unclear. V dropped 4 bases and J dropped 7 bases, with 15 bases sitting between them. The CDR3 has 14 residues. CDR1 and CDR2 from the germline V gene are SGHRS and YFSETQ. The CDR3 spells CASSQSILGNEQFF. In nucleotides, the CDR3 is TGCGCCAGCAGCCAATCCATCCTGGGTAATGAGCAGTTCTTC.

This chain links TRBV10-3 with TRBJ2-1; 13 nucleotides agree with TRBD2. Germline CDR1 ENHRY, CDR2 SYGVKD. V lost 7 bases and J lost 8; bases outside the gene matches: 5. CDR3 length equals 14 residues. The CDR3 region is CAIMGTSGNYEQFF. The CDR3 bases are TGTGCCATCATGGGGACTAGCGGGAACTATGAGCAGTTCTTC.

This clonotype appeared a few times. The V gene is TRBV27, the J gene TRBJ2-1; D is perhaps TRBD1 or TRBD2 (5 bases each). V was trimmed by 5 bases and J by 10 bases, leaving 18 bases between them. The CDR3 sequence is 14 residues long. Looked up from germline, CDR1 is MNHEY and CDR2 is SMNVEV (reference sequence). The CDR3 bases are TGTGCCAGCAGTCCCCGGGACGGTACTTGGGAGCAGTTCTTC. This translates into CASSPRDGTWEQFF.

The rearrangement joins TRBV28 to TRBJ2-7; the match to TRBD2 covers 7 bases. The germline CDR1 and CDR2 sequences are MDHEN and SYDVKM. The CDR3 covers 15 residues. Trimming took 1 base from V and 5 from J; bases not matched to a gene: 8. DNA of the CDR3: TGTGCCAGCAGTTTATCGGGGGGAAGGAGACACGAGCAGTACTTC. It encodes CASSLSGGRRHEQYF.

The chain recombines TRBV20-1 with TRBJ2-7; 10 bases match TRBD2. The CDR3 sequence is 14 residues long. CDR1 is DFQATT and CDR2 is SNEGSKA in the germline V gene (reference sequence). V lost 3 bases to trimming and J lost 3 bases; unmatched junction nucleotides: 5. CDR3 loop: CSARGEREGYEQYF. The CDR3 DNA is TGCAGTGCTAGGGGCGAGCGGGAGGGCTACGAGCAGTACTTC.

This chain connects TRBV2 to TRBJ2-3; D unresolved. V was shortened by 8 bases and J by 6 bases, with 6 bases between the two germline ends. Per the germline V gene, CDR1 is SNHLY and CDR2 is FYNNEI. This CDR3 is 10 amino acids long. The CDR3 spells CASDGDTQYF. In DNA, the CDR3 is TGTGCCAGCGATGGTGATACGCAGTATTTT.